Below are 4 T cell receptor beta chains sequenced from a single sample in a study of CD8+ T cells in alopecia areata. The authors extracted RNA and reverse transcribed it into cDNA as the sequencing template. The data were produced by immunoSEQ multiplex PCR, yet TCRdb's version contains in-frame clones alone and is incomplete. This table has approximately 59,000 clones, roughly 44% appearing once. Source: CD8+ T cells sorted from blood, taken at week 0. The receptors come from a human donor with alopecia areata.

This sequence joins TRBV9 and TRBJ1-1, with 7 bases lining up with TRBD1. Germline CDR1 is SGDLS and CDR2 is YYNGEE. There are 15 residues in the CDR3. V lost 3 bases to trimming and J lost 2 bases; unmatched junction nucleotides: 7. CDR3 DNA: TGTGCCAGCAGCGCTCTGACAGGGATTAACACTGAAGCTTTCTTT. The encoded protein is CASSALTGINTEAFF.

J is TRBJ2-1 and V is TRBV29-1, with D possibly being TRBD1 or TRBD2 (5 bases each). Trimming shortened V by 2 bases and J by 3 bases, and 11 bases separated the two germline ends. The CDR3 has 14 amino acids. The germline CDR1 and CDR2 sequences are SQVTM and ANQGSEA. CDR3 in DNA: TGCAGCGTTGAACTCGACAGCGGCTACAATGAGCAGTTCTTC. Translation gives CSVELDSGYNEQFF.

This rearrangement joins TRBV23-1 to TRBJ2-2; D call uncertain. TRBV23-1 is noted as an ORF with a role that remains uncertain. The ends were cut back, 0 bases at V and 5 bases at J, with 1 base in the middle. The CDR3 is made up of 12 amino acids. DNA for the CDR3: TGCGCCAGCAGTCAATCGACCGGGGAGCTGTTTTTT. It translates to CASSQSTGELFF.

The rearrangement uses TRBV15 and TRBJ2-3; 9 bases align to TRBD1. This CDR3 region has 15 residues. Per the germline V gene, CDR1 is LNHNV and CDR2 is YYDKDF (reference sequence). Trimming at V came to 3 bases and at J to 1 base, leaving 2 bases not matched to a gene. In DNA form, the CDR3 reads TGTGCCACCAGCAGTAGGGACAGGGGCACAGATACGCAGTATTTT. It is translated as CATSSRDRGTDTQYF.